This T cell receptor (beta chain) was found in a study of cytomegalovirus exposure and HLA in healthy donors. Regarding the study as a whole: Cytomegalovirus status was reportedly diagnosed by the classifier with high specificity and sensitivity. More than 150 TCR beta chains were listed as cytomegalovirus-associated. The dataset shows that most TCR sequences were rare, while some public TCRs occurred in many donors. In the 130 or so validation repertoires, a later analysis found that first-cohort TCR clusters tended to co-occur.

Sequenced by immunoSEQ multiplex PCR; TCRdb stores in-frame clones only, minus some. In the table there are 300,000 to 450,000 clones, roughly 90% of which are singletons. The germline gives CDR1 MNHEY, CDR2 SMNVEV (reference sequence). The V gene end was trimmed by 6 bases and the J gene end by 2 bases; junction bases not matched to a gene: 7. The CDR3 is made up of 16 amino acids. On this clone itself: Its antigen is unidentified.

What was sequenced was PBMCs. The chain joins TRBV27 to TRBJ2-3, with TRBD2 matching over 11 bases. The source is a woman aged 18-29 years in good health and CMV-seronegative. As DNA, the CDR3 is TGTGCCAGCAGGCCTAGCGGGGGGTTCGTCACAGATACGCAGTATTTT. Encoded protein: CASRPSGGFVTDTQYF.